The rows below give T cell receptor beta chains drawn from one sample of a study of T cells in Graves' hyperthyroidism and ophthalmopathy. TCRdb itself ran the multiplex PCR reads through MiXCR, one entry per CDR3 protein. The table shows 470,000 or so distinct CDR3 sequences, with more than 20% occurring only once. The source material was blood. The source of these receptors is a man between 18 and 29 years old with Graves' hyperthyroidism. Each CDR3 is given with its conserved first and last residue. Fields, in order: D gene, clone size, J gene, V gene, CDR3 DNA, CDR3 protein. D genes are given only for firm matches. Clone size is shown for a subset of rows, as once, few, many or a class of expanded clone.

D gene: .; clone size: .; J gene: TRBJ2-4; V gene: TRBV4-1; CDR3 DNA: TGCGCCAGCAGCCAAGTAGGGCTGGGATCCATAGCCAAAAACATTCAGTACTTC; CDR3 protein: CASSQVGLGSIAKNIQYF
D gene: .; clone size: .; J gene: TRBJ1-5; V gene: TRBV7-9; CDR3 DNA: TGTGCCAGCAGCTTACGCGACGCCGACGGGCCCCAGCATTTT; CDR3 protein: CASSLRDADGPQHF
D gene: TRBD1; clone size: many; J gene: TRBJ2-5; V gene: TRBV12-3/TRBV12-4; CDR3 DNA: TGTGCCAGCAGTAGAGAGGGACAGGGTATAGAGACCCAGTACTTC; CDR3 protein: CASSREGQGIETQYF
D gene: TRBD1; clone size: .; J gene: TRBJ2-7; V gene: TRBV12-5; CDR3 DNA: TGTGCTAGTGTCGGGACAGGAGGGAACGAGCAGTACTTC; CDR3 protein: CASVGTGGNEQYF
D gene: .; clone size: .; J gene: TRBJ2-7; V gene: TRBV6-1; CDR3 DNA: TGTGCCAGCAGTGTTGTTTACGAGCAGTACTTC; CDR3 protein: CASSVVYEQYF
D gene: .; clone size: .; J gene: TRBJ2-5; V gene: TRBV11-2; CDR3 DNA: TGTGCCAGCAGCTTGGCGCGCTACCAAGAGACCCAGTACTTC; CDR3 protein: CASSLARYQETQYF
D gene: .; clone size: .; J gene: TRBJ1-1; V gene: TRBV29-1; CDR3 DNA: TGCAGCCCGACCGGGGGTTTATCTGAAGCTTTCTTT; CDR3 protein: CSPTGGLSEAFF
D gene: .; clone size: many; J gene: TRBJ1-1; V gene: TRBV19; CDR3 DNA: TGTGCCAGTAGTATAGTGGCCGCCCCCCCGAACACTGAAGCTTTCTTT; CDR3 protein: CASSIVAAPPNTEAFF
D gene: .; clone size: many; J gene: TRBJ1-1; V gene: TRBV25-1; CDR3 DNA: TGTGCCAGCAGTGATCACCTGACGGAAAGTTCTGAAGCTTTCTTT; CDR3 protein: CASSDHLTESSEAFF
D gene: TRBD1; clone size: .; J gene: TRBJ2-7; V gene: TRBV15; CDR3 DNA: TGTGCCACCAGCAGAGGGTTTCAGGGGGCAAGCGACGAGCAGTACTTC; CDR3 protein: CATSRGFQGASDEQYF
D gene: TRBD1; clone size: many; J gene: TRBJ1-1; V gene: TRBV29-1; CDR3 DNA: TGCAGCGCCCGGGGACAGGGAGGGAACACTGAAGCTTTCTTT; CDR3 protein: CSARGQGGNTEAFF
D gene: TRBD2; clone size: many; J gene: TRBJ2-7; V gene: TRBV19; CDR3 DNA: TGTGCCAGTAGTCCCGCTAGCGGGTCCTACGAGCAGTACTTC; CDR3 protein: CASSPASGSYEQYF
D gene: TRBD1; clone size: many; J gene: TRBJ1-1; V gene: TRBV6-5; CDR3 DNA: TGTGCCAGCAGTTATTTGGGGGCAGGGGGCTATGAAGCTTTCTTT; CDR3 protein: CASSYLGAGGYEAFF
D gene: TRBD2; clone size: few; J gene: TRBJ2-3; V gene: TRBV12-3/TRBV12-4; CDR3 DNA: TGTGCCAGCAGTCCCCTTTTCGGGGGGGCCACAGATACGCAGTATTTT; CDR3 protein: CASSPLFGGATDTQYF
D gene: .; clone size: many; J gene: TRBJ2-7; V gene: TRBV11-2; CDR3 DNA: TGTGCCAGCAGCTTAGGTTACGGCCGTAGGGACGAGCAGTACTTC; CDR3 protein: CASSLGYGRRDEQYF
D gene: .; clone size: few; J gene: TRBJ2-5; V gene: TRBV25-1; CDR3 DNA: TGTGCCAGCAGTGAACTAGGCTCGCAACGCGAGACCCAGTACTTC; CDR3 protein: CASSELGSQRETQYF
D gene: TRBD2; clone size: .; J gene: TRBJ2-7; V gene: TRBV12-3/TRBV12-4; CDR3 DNA: TGTGCCAGCAGTTTCCTGGGACTAGCGGGACCCCTCTACGAGCAGTACTTC; CDR3 protein: CASSFLGLAGPLYEQYF
D gene: .; clone size: many; J gene: TRBJ1-1; V gene: TRBV7-9; CDR3 DNA: TGTGCCAGCAGCTCGGCAGGGGCGAACACTGAAGCTTTCTTT; CDR3 protein: CASSSAGANTEAFF
D gene: TRBD1; clone size: once; J gene: TRBJ2-7; V gene: TRBV28; CDR3 DNA: TGTGCCAGCAGTCAACGGAGGGGGACAGGGGAACGGTACGAGCAGTACTTC; CDR3 protein: CASSQRRGTGERYEQYF
D gene: .; clone size: few; J gene: TRBJ1-1; V gene: TRBV6-1; CDR3 DNA: TGTGCCAGCAGTCAGGAGCAGGTCCTGACTGAAGCTTTCTTT; CDR3 protein: CASSQEQVLTEAFF
D gene: TRBD2; clone size: many; J gene: TRBJ2-7; V gene: TRBV6-2/TRBV6-3; CDR3 DNA: TGTGCCAGCAGCCCTCGGGGGGAAAGCTACGAGCAGTACTTC; CDR3 protein: CASSPRGESYEQYF
D gene: .; clone size: many; J gene: TRBJ1-1; V gene: TRBV13; CDR3 DNA: TGTGCCAGCAGCGGAACAGGCGCTGAAGCTTTCTTT; CDR3 protein: CASSGTGAEAFF
D gene: TRBD1; clone size: many; J gene: TRBJ2-7; V gene: TRBV20-1; CDR3 DNA: TGCAGTGCCCTGAGGGGGCCATACGAGCAGTACTTC; CDR3 protein: CSALRGPYEQYF
D gene: .; clone size: many; J gene: TRBJ1-1; V gene: TRBV5-1; CDR3 DNA: TGCGCCAGCAGCTTGGCAAGCACTGAAGCTTTCTTT; CDR3 protein: CASSLASTEAFF
D gene: TRBD1; clone size: once; J gene: TRBJ2-7; V gene: TRBV12-3/TRBV12-4; CDR3 DNA: TGTGCCAGCAGTCCTGCAGGACAGGGGACCTACGAGCAGTACTTC; CDR3 protein: CASSPAGQGTYEQYF
D gene: .; clone size: few; J gene: TRBJ2-5; V gene: TRBV2; CDR3 DNA: TGTGCCAGCGCTCAACAAGAGACCCAGTACTTC; CDR3 protein: CASAQQETQYF
D gene: TRBD1; clone size: many; J gene: TRBJ1-5; V gene: TRBV6-1; CDR3 DNA: TGTGCCAGCAGTCGTCCACAGGGGGCTGGAAATCAGCCCCAGCATTTT; CDR3 protein: CASSRPQGAGNQPQHF
D gene: .; clone size: .; J gene: TRBJ1-1; V gene: TRBV6-2/TRBV6-3; CDR3 DNA: TGTGCCAGCAGTTACTCGGCAGGGGAGGGTCGGACTGAAGCTTTCTTT; CDR3 protein: CASSYSAGEGRTEAFF
D gene: .; clone size: many; J gene: TRBJ1-1; V gene: TRBV12-3/TRBV12-4; CDR3 DNA: TGTGCCAGCAGTTTGGGGTCTCGAACTGAAGCTTTCTTT; CDR3 protein: CASSLGSRTEAFF
D gene: .; clone size: many; J gene: TRBJ1-5; V gene: TRBV28; CDR3 DNA: TGTGCCAGCAGTTTAATATTTCAGCCCCAGCATTTT; CDR3 protein: CASSLIFQPQHF
D gene: .; clone size: many; J gene: TRBJ1-5; V gene: TRBV4-2; CDR3 DNA: TGTGCCAGCAGCCAAGATTGGCAGCCTCAGGGTCAGCCCCAGCATTTT; CDR3 protein: CASSQDWQPQGQPQHF
D gene: .; clone size: many; J gene: TRBJ1-1; V gene: TRBV7-9; CDR3 DNA: TGTGCCAGCAGCCAAGCGAACACTGAAGCTTTCTTT; CDR3 protein: CASSQANTEAFF
D gene: .; clone size: many; J gene: TRBJ1-2; V gene: TRBV19; CDR3 DNA: TGTGCCAGTAGTCCTTCACCCTCTAACTATGGCTACACCTTC; CDR3 protein: CASSPSPSNYGYTF
D gene: TRBD2; clone size: many; J gene: TRBJ2-7; V gene: TRBV28; CDR3 DNA: TGTGCCAGCACTAGGACTAGCGGGGTTGAGTACTTC; CDR3 protein: CASTRTSGVEYF